Listed here are 5 T cell receptor beta chains from one sample, sequenced in a study of shared clonotypes between healthy human individuals. Profiled with immunoSEQ multiplex PCR; TCRdb holds only in-frame clones, not every one. This table has about 580,000 clones, roughly 98% appearing once. Terminally differentiated effector memory CD45RA+ cells were left out of the naive CD8 fraction, which was CD45RO-negative and positively selected for CCR7. The sequenced material came from naive CD8+ T cells sorted from blood. Receptors were obtained from a man aged 25-40 years in good health.

V usage is TRBV19 and J usage is TRBJ2-5, with 10 bases fitting TRBD2. Trimming removed 4 bases from V and 5 bases from J; junction bases left unmatched: 4. The CDR3 has 14 amino acids. CDR1 is LNHDA and CDR2 is SQIVND in the germline V gene (reference sequence). This CDR3 is CASSTASGSETQYF. DNA of the CDR3: TGTGCCAGTAGTACGGCTAGCGGGAGTGAGACCCAGTACTTC.

On this clone: Other nucleotide sequences from this sample produce the same CDR3. The chain recombines TRBV14 with TRBJ2-1; no reliable D call. Per the germline V gene, CDR1 is SGHDN and CDR2 is FVKESK. Trimming cost V 4 bases and J 3 bases, with 4 bases left between them. The CDR3 runs to 12 residues. CDR3 protein: CASSPNYNEQFF. CDR3 DNA: TGTGCCAGCAGCCCGAACTACAATGAGCAGTTCTTC.

V usage is TRBV9 and J usage is TRBJ1-1; D not certain. The V and J ends lost 7 bases and 5 bases respectively, with 9 bases between them. Germline V CDR1 and CDR2: SGDLS, YYNGEE. This CDR3 is 11 amino acids long. CDR3 nucleotide sequence: TGTGCCAGCGGACGTATGACTGAAGCTTTCTTT. Encoded protein: CASGRMTEAFF.

V and J are TRBV4-1 and TRBJ1-5, with D maybe TRBD1 (6 bases). CDR1 is MGHRA and CDR2 is YSYEKL in the germline V gene. CDR3 length equals 16 residues. V gave up 0 bases and J gave up 3 bases, with 12 bases separating them. CDR3 coding DNA: TGCGCCAGCAGCCAAGAATGGACAGCCTTCAATCAGCCCCAGCATTTT. This translates into CASSQEWTAFNQPQHF.

V gene TRBV6-6 combines with J gene TRBJ2-2, with D possibly matching TRBD1 (5 bases). Germline-derived CDR1 and CDR2 are MNHNY and SVGAGI (reference sequence). Trimming pared 2 bases from V and 9 bases from J, leaving 16 bases between. The CDR3 spans 15 residues. The CDR3 loop reads CASSYLGHTERELFF. The CDR3 bases are TGTGCCAGCAGTTACCTCGGACATACGGAGAGGGAGCTGTTTTTT.